This T cell receptor beta chain was recorded in a study of control samples from healthy donors and cancer patients. Germline loops: CDR1 SQVTM, CDR2 ANQGSEA. Unmatched junction bases numbered 10, after V lost 6 bases and J lost 0 bases. The CDR3 spans 15 residues. The repertoire was sequenced with immunoSEQ multiplex PCR; TCRdb's copy has only in-frame clones and lacks some. The table shows approximately 100,000 clones, with 86% occurring only once. The TCR sequence derives from a man aged 25 to 40 in good health. Sequenced input: blood. The rearrangement links TRBV29-1 to TRBJ1-2, with TRBD1 matching over 7 bases. The CDR3 DNA sequence: TGCAGCGTCGGTCTACCGGGACAGTCTAACTATGGCTACACCTTC. Amino acid sequence: CSVGLPGQSNYGYTF.